The 26 T cell receptor beta chains below come from one sample, sequenced in a study of cytomegalovirus exposure and HLA in healthy donors. With 60 Vbeta and 13 Jbeta primers, the PCR was carried out. Clones were sequenced by immunoSEQ multiplex PCR, and TCRdb holds only the in-frame ones, with some missing. Altogether approximately 280,000 clones are present, 70% to 90% being singletons, with the ten largest covering less than 2.5%. The sample was PBMCs. Receptors were obtained from a woman under 30 in good health and CMV-seronegative.

The V call is TRBV7-8, the J call TRBJ2-5, with TRBD2 as a possible D gene (5 bases). CDR1 and CDR2 from the germline V gene are SGHVS and FQNEAQ. Trimming stripped 6 bases from V and 5 bases from J, with 16 bases between. The CDR3 contains 14 residues. The DNA of the CDR3 is TGTGCCAGCAGATCAATTTGGAGGAAGGAGACCCAGTACTTC. It yields the protein CASRSIWRKETQYF.

This rearrangement joins TRBV2 to TRBJ2-7; 7 bases are a match to TRBD1. Unmatched junction bases numbered 7, after V lost 6 bases and J lost 2 bases. In germline, CDR1 is SNHLY, CDR2 FYNNEI. CDR3 length: 14 residues. CDR3 sequence (DNA): TGTGCCAGCAGCGAGGACAGGTTTACCTACGAGCAGTACTTC. Its protein product is CASSEDRFTYEQYF.

This clone showed up just a few times. V usage is TRBV11-3 and J usage is TRBJ2-2, with D unclear. The germline gives CDR1 SGHNT, CDR2 YENEEA. V lost 3 bases and J 4 bases, leaving 6 bases between the germline ends. The CDR3 totals 13 residues. CDR3 amino acids: CASSFFSTGELFF. CDR3 nucleotides: TGTGCCAGCAGCTTTTTCAGCACCGGGGAGCTGTTTTTT. Filled out from reference TRBV11-3 and TRBJ2-2, the complete variable domain reads EAGVVQSPRYKIIEKKQPVAFWCNPISGHNTLYWYLQNLGQGPELLIRYENEEAVDDSQLPKDRFSAERLKGVDSTLKIQPAELGDSAVYLCASSFFSTGELFFGEGSRLTVL.

The chain combines TRBV18 with TRBJ1-2, with 7 bases that match TRBD1. V lost 5 bases and J lost 3; bases outside the gene matches: 6. Germline V lookup: CDR1 KGHSH, CDR2 LQKENI. The CDR3 consists of 14 residues. CDR3 in DNA: TGTGCCAGCTCATCCAGACAGGGTCACTATGGCTACACCTTC. Translated: CASSSRQGHYGYTF.

The chain couples TRBV7-3 to TRBJ2-1, with D maybe TRBD2 (5 bases). Germline-derived CDR1 and CDR2 are SGHTA and FQGTGA. The CDR3 contains 15 residues. V gave up 3 bases and J gave up 5 bases, with 14 bases separating them. CDR3 residues: CASSFGPPGDNEQFF. Written as DNA, the CDR3 is TGTGCCAGCAGCTTTGGACCCCCCGGGGACAATGAGCAGTTCTTC.

The V call is TRBV2, the J call TRBJ2-5, with D possibly TRBD2 on 6 matching bases. CDR1 is SNHLY and CDR2 is FYNNEI in the germline V gene. Trimming cost V 10 bases and J 5 bases, with 11 bases left between them. This CDR3 has 11 amino acids. The CDR3 protein is CATAEGETQYF. In DNA, the CDR3 is TGTGCCACTGCGGAGGGGGAGACCCAGTACTTC. Drawing the rest from reference TRBV2 and TRBJ2-5, the complete variable domain is EPEVTQTPSHQVTQMGQEVILRCVPISNHLYFYWYRQILGQKVEFLVSFYNNEISEKSEIFDDQFSVERPDGSNFTLKIRSTKLEDSAMYFCATAEGETQYFGPGTRLLVL.

This clone appeared once. The genes are TRBV18 and TRBJ2-1; unclear D gene. The germline V gene encodes CDR1 KGHSH and CDR2 LQKENI. The CDR3 extends over 13 amino acids. V was clipped by 2 bases and J by 5 bases, with 7 bases between them. This CDR3 is CASSPDSNNEQFF. In DNA, the CDR3 is TGTGCCAGCTCACCAGACTCGAACAATGAGCAGTTCTTC.

This chain uses TRBV6-5 with TRBJ1-2; unclear D gene. CDR1 is MNHEY and CDR2 is SVGAGI in the germline V gene. The CDR3 covers 14 residues. V dropped 2 bases and J dropped 4 bases, with 11 bases sitting between them. The CDR3 reads CASSYADGSYGYTF. The CDR3 nucleotides are TGTGCCAGCAGTTACGCAGACGGGTCCTATGGCTACACCTTC.

The chain has TRBV6-5 and TRBJ1-1; 9 bases fit TRBD1. The V segment lost 5 bases and the J segment 11 bases; nucleotides outside the gene matches: 9. The CDR3 runs 13 residues. In germline, CDR1 is MNHEY, CDR2 SVGAGI. CDR3 region: CASSRGQGNEAFF. The CDR3, as DNA: TGTGCCAGCAGTCGCGGACAGGGGAATGAGGCTTTCTTT.

V is TRBV5-6 and J is TRBJ2-3; the D is unclear. Trimming cost V 4 bases and J 0 bases, with 9 bases left between them. Germline CDR1 is SGHDT and CDR2 is YYEEEE. This CDR3 is built from 14 residues. CDR3 DNA: TGTGCCAGCAGCCATCCGACTAGCACAGATACGCAGTATTTT. The encoded protein is CASSHPTSTDTQYF.

This clone has only one observation. The chain joins TRBV27 to TRBJ2-7; maybe TRBD1 (5 bases). The CDR3 totals 16 residues. Germline V CDR1 and CDR2: MNHEY, SMNVEV (reference sequence). V lost 6 bases to trimming and J lost 3 bases, with 21 bases between them. The DNA for the CDR3 is TGTGCCAGCAGCCCTATCTTGACCGACAGACACTACGAGCAGTACTTC. It specifies CASSPILTDRHYEQYF.

The chain recombines TRBV7-2 with TRBJ2-5; 8 nucleotides line up with TRBD2. Matching the DNA end better, TRBJ2-7 makes the J call doubtful. This CDR3 region has 15 residues. Germline V lookup: CDR1 SGHTA, CDR2 FQGNSA. In DNA, the CDR3 is TGTGCCAGCAGCTTCGGGAGGGGCAGTACCTACGAGCAGTACTTC. Protein: CASSFGRGSTYEQYF.

The DNA of the CDR3 is TGTGCCAGCAGTGAAGGAAGCGGGATCTATGGCTACACCTTC. Its protein product is CASSEGSGIYGYTF. The chain joins TRBV6-1 to TRBJ1-2; unclear D gene. CDR1 and CDR2 from the germline V gene are MNHNS and SASEGT. CDR3 length: 14 residues. V shed 1 base and J shed 4 bases, with 10 bases lying between them.

This clone came up once. V gene TRBV7-2 combines with J gene TRBJ2-1, with TRBD1 identical over 7 bases. The germline CDR1 and CDR2 sequences are SGHTA and FQGNSA. This CDR3 is 13 amino acids long. After removal of 3 bases from V and 6 bases from J, the junction contained 2 bases not matched to a gene. The CDR3 DNA reads TGTGCCAGCAGCTTTACAGGGGTCAATGAGCAGTTCTTC. The encoded protein is CASSFTGVNEQFF.

The CDR3 sequence: CASRGQNTEAFF. The CDR3 region has the DNA TGTGCCAGCAGGGGACAGAACACTGAAGCTTTCTTT. The chain joins TRBV9 to TRBJ1-1, with a tentative D call TRBD1 (6 bases). The CDR3 is 12 amino acids. The V end lost 5 bases, the J end lost 1 base, and 6 bases lay between the germline ends. The V gene's germline CDR1 is SGDLS and CDR2 YYNGEE.

In its sample, this clone was seen once. This chain uses TRBV28 with TRBJ1-5, with a tentative D call TRBD1 (6 bases). Trimming cost V 8 bases and J 2 bases, with 13 bases left between them. This CDR3 spans 14 amino acids. CDR1 MDHEN and CDR2 SYDVKM come from the germline V gene. CDR3 DNA sequence: TGTGCCAGCGAAACAGGGTTCGGCAATCAGCCCCAGCATTTT. Protein product: CASETGFGNQPQHF.

The chain employs TRBV19 and TRBJ1-2, with a weak D call TRBD1 (5 bases). Germline-derived CDR1 and CDR2 are LNHDA and SQIVND (reference sequence). This CDR3 has 16 amino acids. Trimming took off 3 bases at V and 7 bases at J, with 21 bases between the two ends. CDR3 residues: CASSILNGRGKSGYTF. The CDR3 DNA sequence: TGTGCCAGTAGTATTCTTAATGGCCGGGGGAAAAGTGGCTACACCTTC.

V is TRBV10-2 and J is TRBJ2-5; 9 positions agree with TRBD1. From germline, CDR1 is WSHSY and CDR2 SAAADI. V shed 7 bases and J 2 bases; nucleotides not matched to a gene: 11. The length of the CDR3 is 16 residues. The CDR3 coding sequence is TGCGCCAGCACCACCGGGACAGGGTCTAGACAAGAGACCCAGTACTTC. Its protein is CASTTGTGSRQETQYF.

The rearrangement joins TRBV5-4 to TRBJ2-7; TRBD1 agrees at 10 bases. J was trimmed by 5 bases and V by 4 bases; bases with no gene match: 9. The germline V gene encodes CDR1 SGHNT and CDR2 YYREEE (reference sequence). The CDR3 contains 15 residues. The CDR3 bases are TGTGCCAGCAGCCCAGCGGGACAGGGGATCAACGAGCAGTACTTC. As protein: CASSPAGQGINEQYF. The variable domain in full, completed from reference TRBV5-4 and TRBJ2-7, reads ETGVTQSPTHLIKTRGQQVTLRCSSQSGHNTVSWYQQALGQGPQFIFQYYREEENGRGNFPPRFSGLQFPNYSSELNVNALELDDSALYLCASSPAGQGINEQYFGPGTRLTVT.

V usage is TRBV29-1 and J usage is TRBJ1-2; TRBD1 matches at 7 bases. This CDR3 comprises 14 residues. V shed 4 bases, J shed 4 bases, and the junction held 9 bases outside the gene matches. Germline CDR1 reads SQVTM; CDR2 reads ANQGSEA. DNA for the CDR3: TGCAGCGTTGTAGGGACAGTTAAAATCTATGGCTACACCTTC. It translates to CSVVGTVKIYGYTF.

V usage is TRBV15 and J usage is TRBJ1-1; possible D gene TRBD1, 5 bases. V lost 7 bases, J lost 1 base, and 7 bases lay in between. CDR3 length: 12 residues. Germline loops: CDR1 LNHNV, CDR2 YYDKDF (reference sequence). The CDR3 DNA reads TGTGCCACCACCGACAGGAACACTGAAGCTTTCTTT. This sequence encodes CATTDRNTEAFF.

CDR3 sequence: CASSLATGGRGYGYTF. The CDR3 DNA is TGTGCCAGCAGCTTGGCCACGGGGGGGCGAGGTTATGGCTACACCTTC. The genes are TRBV5-6 and TRBJ1-2; possible D gene TRBD1, 6 bases. The CDR3 is 16 residues long. The ends were cut back, 0 bases at V and 5 bases at J, with 17 bases in the middle. CDR1 is SGHDT and CDR2 is YYEEEE in the germline V gene.

The chain uses TRBV14 and TRBJ1-1; 7 bases match TRBD1. CDR3 length equals 17 residues. Germline CDR1 reads SGHDN; CDR2 reads FVKESK. The V and J ends lost 2 bases and 0 bases, in that order; junction bases with no gene match: 9. The CDR3 nucleotides are TGTGCCAGCAGCCAACGACAGGGAAATCTCCTGAACACTGAAGCTTTCTTT. Translated: CASSQRQGNLLNTEAFF.

This clone was seen just once. CDR3 region: CAWRTGFNTEAFF. The DNA of the CDR3 is TGTGCCTGGAGGACAGGGTTTAACACTGAAGCTTTCTTT. The rearrangement uses TRBV30 and TRBJ1-1, with TRBD1 identical over 7 bases. With 3 bases clipped from V and 2 bases from J, the junction kept 3 bases outside the gene matches. The CDR3 spans 13 residues. The germline V gene has CDR1 GTSNPN and CDR2 SVGIG (reference sequence).

The J gene is TRBJ2-6, the V gene TRBV12-5; a weak D match, TRBD1 (6 bases). This CDR3 comprises 19 residues. Germline CDR1 is LGHNT and CDR2 is FRNRAP. Trimming shortened V by 0 bases and J by 1 base, and 16 bases separated the two germline ends. In DNA form, the CDR3 reads TGTGCTAGTGGTTTGGTTCACAAGCTCGGACAGTCTGGGGCCAACGTCCTGACTTTC. Protein sequence: CASGLVHKLGQSGANVLTF.

The CDR3 region is CASVKVPGTPSYEQYF. DNA of the CDR3: TGCGCCAGCGTCAAGGTCCCCGGGACACCCTCCTACGAGCAGTACTTC. The chain uses TRBV5-1 and TRBJ2-7; TRBD1 might be the D (6 bases). Germline CDR1 SGHRS, CDR2 YFSETQ. Trimming removed 7 bases at V and 0 bases at J, with 20 bases between. CDR3 length equals 16 residues.